These 25 T cell receptor beta chains share one sample of origin, sequenced in a study of shared clonotypes between healthy human individuals. Positive CCR7 selection of CD45RO-negative cells yielded the naive CD8 cells, and terminally differentiated effector memory CD45RA+ cells were excluded. Profiling relied on immunoSEQ multiplex PCR, and the TCRdb table lists in-frame clones only, not all of them. The repertoire holds around 2,000,000 clones, with about 95% as singletons. The sample consisted of naive CD8+ T cells sorted from blood. Receptors originate from a man aged 18 to 30 in good health.

Points on this clone: At the DNA level, this CDR3 is encoded by other sequences in the same sample as well. This chain uses TRBV6-6 with TRBJ2-1; no firm D call. Germline CDR1 and CDR2: MNHNY and SVGAGI (reference sequence). Between the trimmed V and J ends, which lost 0 bases and 0 bases, there was a span of 9 bases. The CDR3 is 16 residues long. The CDR3 reads CASSYSSQSSYNEQFF. The CDR3 DNA reads as TGTGCCAGCAGTTACTCGAGTCAGAGCTCCTACAATGAGCAGTTCTTC.

The V and J genes are TRBV28 and TRBJ2-7; 16 bases line up with TRBD2. CDR3 length: 19 amino acids. V lost 4 bases to trimming and J lost 3 bases; unmatched junction nucleotides: 12. From germline, CDR1 is MDHEN and CDR2 SYDVKM. CDR3 loop: CASSSGTSGGASKFYEQYF. The CDR3 bases are TGTGCCAGCAGTTCCGGGACTAGCGGGGGGGCGTCTAAATTCTACGAGCAGTACTTC.

The chain couples TRBV7-2 to TRBJ2-3; D uncertain. Germline CDR1 SGHTA, CDR2 FQGNSA. The CDR3 spans 12 residues. The ends were cut back, 2 bases at V and 4 bases at J, with 4 bases in the middle. CDR3 DNA sequence: TGTGCCAGCAGCTTAATGCCAGATACGCAGTATTTT. Its protein is CASSLMPDTQYF.

This clone was detected once. V usage is TRBV4-1 and J usage is TRBJ2-2; 7 bases line up with TRBD2. The V segment lost 0 bases and the J segment 3 bases; nucleotides outside the gene matches: 7. The germline V gene has CDR1 MGHRA and CDR2 YSYEKL. This CDR3 region has 17 residues. CDR3 sequence (DNA): TGCGCCAGCAGCCAAGAGGGAGGGCGGAGGGACACCGGGGAGCTGTTTTTT. This gives the protein CASSQEGGRRDTGELFF.

This clone was recorded once. Within the sample, other DNA sequences also encode this same CDR3. The chain has TRBV28 and TRBJ2-3; TRBD2 is a possible D gene (5 bases). The V end lost 2 bases, the J end lost 5 bases, and 5 bases lay between the germline ends. The CDR3 length is 12 residues. Germline V gene sequence: CDR1 MDHEN, CDR2 SYDVKM. Written as DNA, the CDR3 is TGTGCCAGCAGTTTAAGCGGAGATACGCAGTATTTT. It is translated as CASSLSGDTQYF.

This clone was observed a single time. This chain uses TRBV7-8 with TRBJ2-7; D call uncertain. Trimming shortened V by 1 base and J by 6 bases, and 13 bases separated the two germline ends. From germline, CDR1 is SGHVS and CDR2 FQNEAQ. The CDR3 is 14 residues long. CDR3 sequence: CASSLDGPLAEQYF. CDR3 DNA: TGTGCCAGCAGCTTAGATGGTCCACTGGCCGAGCAGTACTTC. Combining the CDR3 with reference TRBV7-8 and TRBJ2-7 gives the whole variable domain GAGVSQSPRYKVAKRGQDVALRCDPISGHVSLFWYQQALGQGPEFLTYFQNEAQLDKSGLPSDRFFAERPEGSVSTLKIQRTQQEDSAVYLCASSLDGPLAEQYFGPGTRLTVT.

This chain connects TRBV28 to TRBJ2-5; D gene ambiguous. Trimming cost V 5 bases and J 2 bases, with 12 bases left between them. The CDR3 has 14 residues. Looked up from germline, CDR1 is MDHEN and CDR2 is SYDVKM. CDR3 in DNA: TGTGCCAGCAGTCCTTTTCAGAAACAAGAGACCCAGTACTTC. This encodes CASSPFQKQETQYF.

The CDR3 spells CSADEGYEQYF. CDR3 coding DNA: TGCAGTGCAGACGAGGGGTACGAGCAGTACTTC. The rearrangement links TRBV20-1 to TRBJ2-7, with D possibly called TRBD1 or TRBD2 (5 bases each). CDR3 length: 11 residues. Per the germline V gene, CDR1 is DFQATT and CDR2 is SNEGSKA (reference sequence). Deletions cut 6 bases from V and 4 bases from J, with 10 bases between.

The V and J genes are TRBV27 and TRBJ2-7; 9 nucleotides match TRBD1. Germline V gene sequence: CDR1 MNHEY, CDR2 SMNVEV (reference sequence). The CDR3 loop spans 16 amino acids. Trimming cost V 7 bases and J 3 bases; bases outside gene matches: 13. CDR3 sequence (DNA): TGTGCCAGCACCTCATCCCCCGGGACAGGGCTCTACGAGCAGTACTTC. Translated: CASTSSPGTGLYEQYF.

This chain joins TRBV28 and TRBJ1-1, with 7 bases that match TRBD1. CDR1 MDHEN and CDR2 SYDVKM come from the germline V gene. The CDR3 consists of 13 residues. V was pared by 6 bases and J by 4 bases, with 5 bases of the junction left unmatched. This CDR3 reads CASRLTGSTEAFF. CDR3 nucleotides: TGTGCCAGCAGACTGACAGGGAGCACTGAAGCTTTCTTT.

The CDR3 coding sequence is TGCGCCAGCAGCACTCGGACTTTTAATGAGCAGTTCTTC. Translated: CASSTRTFNEQFF. The V and J genes are TRBV4-1 and TRBJ2-1; the D gene is possibly TRBD2 (5 bases). The CDR3 is 13 amino acids. Germline V gives CDR1 MGHRA, CDR2 YSYEKL. The germline V and J ends were trimmed by 5 bases and 7 bases, with 12 bases remaining between them.

V and J are TRBV10-3 and TRBJ2-1, with unresolved D. Germline V lookup: CDR1 ENHRY, CDR2 SYGVKD. This CDR3 contains 13 residues. Trimming removed 5 bases from V and 0 bases from J, with 5 bases in between. The CDR3 DNA reads as TGTGCCATCAGTCCGGACTCCTACAATGAGCAGTTCTTC. Protein sequence: CAISPDSYNEQFF.

This chain connects TRBV6-1 to TRBJ1-5; D gene ambiguous. Germline V CDR1 and CDR2: MNHNS, SASEGT. This CDR3 spans 15 amino acids. Trimming cost V 0 bases and J 3 bases, with 9 bases left between them. The CDR3 nucleotides read TGTGCCAGCAGTGAAGCGGTTGCCGCCAATCAGCCCCAGCATTTT. Protein sequence: CASSEAVAANQPQHF.

This sequence joins TRBV4-3 and TRBJ2-5, with 7 bases aligning to TRBD1. The length of the CDR3 is 15 residues. Germline V gene sequence: CDR1 LGHNA, CDR2 YSLEER. J gave up 2 bases and V 0 bases, and 3 bases lay outside the gene matches. The DNA of the CDR3 is TGCGCCAGCAGCCAAGATAAGGGACAGCAAGAGACCCAGTACTTC. It codes for CASSQDKGQQETQYF.

The J gene is TRBJ2-1, the V gene TRBV5-1; D unresolved. Looked up from germline, CDR1 is SGHRS and CDR2 is YFSETQ. This CDR3 has 13 residues. V shed 4 bases and J shed 2 bases, with 7 bases lying between them. The DNA for the CDR3 is TGCGCCAGCAGCCCGGCCCCCTACAATGAGCAGTTCTTC. It encodes CASSPAPYNEQFF.

The chain carries TRBV11-2 and TRBJ2-1, with a weak D call TRBD1 (5 bases). Between the trimmed V and J ends, which lost 5 bases and 6 bases, there was a span of 20 bases. The CDR3 covers 16 residues. Germline V lookup: CDR1 SGHAT, CDR2 FQNNGV. CDR3 sequence: CASSQGVGFIGNEQFF. CDR3 nucleotide sequence: TGTGCCAGCAGCCAAGGGGTAGGATTTATCGGCAATGAGCAGTTCTTC. The full variable domain, in which reference TRBV11-2 and TRBJ2-1 provide the parts outside the CDR3, is EAGVAQSPRYKIIEKRQSVAFWCNPISGHATLYWYQQILGQGPKLLIQFQNNGVVDDSQLPKDRFSAERLKGVDSTLKIQPAKLEDSAVYLCASSQGVGFIGNEQFFGPGTRLTVL.

The genes are TRBV28 and TRBJ2-7, with 10 positions matching TRBD1. From germline, CDR1 is MDHEN and CDR2 SYDVKM. The junction had 4 bases not matched to a gene; V was cut back by 5 bases and J by 3 bases. The CDR3 covers 14 residues. The CDR3 DNA follows: TGTGCCAGCAGTCCCCGGGACAGGGGCTACGAGCAGTACTTC. Translating it yields CASSPRDRGYEQYF.

This chain connects TRBV29-1 to TRBJ2-2; 9 bases fit TRBD1. After removal of 6 bases from V and 3 bases from J, the junction contained 5 bases not matched to a gene. Germline assignment: CDR1 SQVTM and CDR2 ANQGSEA. This CDR3 region has 14 residues. Here the CDR3 reads CSVGDRVYTGELFF. CDR3 in DNA: TGCAGCGTGGGGGACAGGGTGTACACCGGGGAGCTGTTTTTT.

This chain links TRBV4-2 with TRBJ1-2, with TRBD1 identical over 8 bases. From germline, CDR1 is LGHNA and CDR2 YNFKEQ. The trim removed 0 bases at V and 6 bases at J, leaving 9 bases unmatched. This CDR3 is built from 16 residues. CDR3 amino acids: CASSQDRGDRGHGYTF. CDR3 coding DNA: TGTGCCAGCAGCCAAGATCGGGGCGACAGGGGCCATGGCTACACCTTC.

The rearrangement joins TRBV5-8 to TRBJ2-1; 8 bases fit TRBD2. The trim removed 6 bases at V and 8 bases at J, leaving 13 bases unmatched. Germline CDR1 reads SGHTS; CDR2 reads YDEGEE. The CDR3 contains 15 residues. CDR3 sequence: CASTTQAGGWDEQFF. In DNA, the CDR3 is TGTGCCAGCACCACCCAGGCGGGGGGCTGGGATGAGCAGTTCTTC.

The V call is TRBV5-1, the J call TRBJ1-1; TRBD1 is a possible D gene (5 bases). Trimming cost V 3 bases and J 0 bases, with 12 bases left between them. Per the germline V gene, CDR1 is SGHRS and CDR2 is YFSETQ. The CDR3 has 15 amino acids. The CDR3 spells CASSWGDGMNTEAFF. In DNA form, the CDR3 reads TGCGCCAGCAGCTGGGGGGACGGAATGAACACTGAAGCTTTCTTT.

The gene calls are TRBV6-1 and TRBJ2-5, with 11 bases fitting TRBD1. J gave up 0 bases and V 3 bases, and 3 bases lay outside the gene matches. Germline V lookup: CDR1 MNHNS, CDR2 SASEGT. The CDR3 is 16 residues long. The CDR3 spells CASSEGTGGYQETQYF. CDR3 nucleotide sequence: TGTGCCAGCAGTGAGGGGACAGGGGGGTACCAAGAGACCCAGTACTTC.

V is TRBV28 and J is TRBJ2-3; the D is unclear. V lost 4 bases and J 0 bases, leaving 5 bases between the germline ends. In germline, CDR1 is MDHEN, CDR2 SYDVKM. The CDR3 covers 13 residues. CDR3 nucleotides: TGTGCCAGCAGTTCTCAGAGCACAGATACGCAGTATTTT. It codes for CASSSQSTDTQYF.

The chain employs TRBV30 and TRBJ1-2; no definite D call. V lost 1 base and J lost 4, with 10 bases in between. This CDR3 spans 13 amino acids. The germline gives CDR1 GTSNPN, CDR2 SVGIG (reference sequence). The CDR3 sequence is CAWSEDFIYGYTF. The CDR3 DNA sequence: TGTGCCTGGAGTGAGGACTTTATCTATGGCTACACCTTC.

CDR3 residues: CAWRIGVVPSEQYF. The DNA of the CDR3 is TGTGCCTGGAGGATTGGGGTAGTTCCGTCCGAGCAGTACTTC. V usage is TRBV30 and J usage is TRBJ2-7, with D unresolved. The germline V gene has CDR1 GTSNPN and CDR2 SVGIG (reference sequence). The CDR3 is made up of 14 amino acids. The V end lost 3 bases, the J end lost 6 bases, and 18 bases lay between the germline ends.